This TCR beta chain is from a study of blood T cell repertoires in COVID-19. Looking at the study overall: Some COVID-19 samples were acute and others convalescent; all came from the United States, Italy and Spain. The cDNA or gDNA used as material had been derived from T cells, B-cell-depleted T cells, or PBMCs.

Germline-derived CDR1 and CDR2 are MDHEN and SYDVKM. The CDR3 runs to 12 residues. V lost 4 bases to trimming and J lost 8 bases; unmatched junction nucleotides: 3. Authors' analysis steps: Reference gene primer amplification gave estimated nucleated cell counts. Generated by immunoSEQ multiplex PCR, the TCRdb table keeps only in-frame clones and is missing some. The V and J calls and clone size are taken from that table; D and trimming were inferred from the DNA. Of approximately 140,000 clones in the sample, less than 90% were seen once. This rearrangement joins TRBV28 to TRBJ1-2; 8 nucleotides line up with TRBD1. Sequences were obtained from peripheral blood. This TCR derives from a human donor in a cohort sampled during active COVID-19. The CDR3 nucleotides are TGTGCCAGCAGTTCGGACAGGGCCGGCTACACCTTC. This codes for CASSSDRAGYTF.